This T cell receptor (beta chain) was captured in a study of shared clonotypes between healthy human individuals (dated by TCRdb to the early 2020s). About the investigation overall: Three men and two women, aged 18 to 49 years, made up the cohort. Per donor, three plates each were used for CD4 naive and CD4 memory, two for CD8 naive, and one for CD8 memory. Libraries were prepared and TCR repertoires were sequenced by different laboratories using diverse techniques, in order to increase sequencing depth and limit assay-specific biases. Each donor's leukapheresis produced roughly between roughly 0.94 and 9.5 billion PBMCs. Blood TCR repertoires of about five healthy adults were deeply sequenced to estimate repertoire size and the extent of clonotype sharing between individuals.

Points the paper makes about the study in general: Because the study included a small number of donors, the genetic and exposure-history diversity represented was limited. Naive subsets generally had larger estimated clonotype richness than memory subsets did. Higher generation probabilities were observed for clonotypes shared by all four sorted-subset donors than for non-shared clonotypes. Pairwise subsampling led to the expectation that sequencing depth would affect the degree of clonotype sharing among donors. Sampling was limited to blood, and TCR repertoires in tissue likely differ from TCR repertoires in blood. Rarefaction of sorted-subset datasets indicated incomplete sequencing despite the large sequencing depth. When several donors were compared, the shared fraction of clonotypes was 5% to 6.5% for naive CD4, about 4% for naive CD8, 2.3% for memory CD4, and about 0.36% for memory CD8.

Comments on this clone: It has no known antigen specificity. Base qualities are not provided; no much larger clone lies one nucleotide away.

Healthy HIV-negative adults with no recently reported acute infections or vaccinations were included as donors. Every donor was a Caucasian adult residing in Nashville, Tennessee, USA. Magnetic negative selection was used to enrich CD4+ T cells, after which naive cells were positively selected on CD45RA and the negative fraction became the memory subset. Blood was obtained by leukapheresis, after which PBMCs were separated by Ficoll-Histopaque density gradient centrifugation and cryopreserved in liquid nitrogen vapor phase. Purity and quantity of every magnetically sorted T cell population were checked by analytical flow cytometry. Genomic DNA was isolated from every sorted fraction and measured by UV absorbance on a Nanodrop 2000c. Using the deep immunoSEQ assay, multiplex PCR amplified TCR CDR3 regions from genomic DNA. Extracted genomic DNA from each cell subset was spread evenly across all wells of several immunoSEQ 96-well plates, with each plate serving as a replicate. For sorted subsets, each replicate PCR was loaded with 150 to 250 ng genomic DNA, equivalent to 32,000 or so T cell genomes. Purified libraries were quantified with a Qubit 3.0 fluorometer, sized on a Bioanalyzer 2100, and re-quantified with the KAPA Library Quantification kit. A separate single-read 150-cycle Illumina NextSeq 550 flow cell was used to sequence each immunoSEQ 96-well plate. Per the original workflow: Because only junctional sequences without quality scores were contained in the immunoSEQ output, filtering matching that applied to full-length reads could not be performed. To assign V/J genes and CDR3, sequences were annotated against IMGT germline references using PyIR, a Python wrapper for IgBLAST v1.9. Any read was removed if the V/J assignment was weak (E-value above 1e-6), the CDR3 was missing, or the read contained stop codons, out-of-frame junctions, or ambiguous translated residues. A V3J clonotype was defined by an identical inferred V gene, J gene, and CDR3 amino acid sequence. Percentage overlap between repertoires was computed as shared unique clonotypes divided by the size of the smaller repertoire. RTK rarefaction, the Chao1 estimator, and Recon v2.1 estimates of unobserved clonotypes were used to assess repertoire richness. For all TCRbeta clonotypes obtained by the gDNA method from a few donors, generation probabilities were computed with OLGA. TCRdb obtained this table from immuneACCESS and retained in-frame rearrangements with V and J assigned. These tables miss some clones; where compared with another copy, unresolved V genes account for less than half of the shortfall, and the remainder is unexplained. V, J and clone size were drawn from that table, and D and trimming were deduced from the DNA. The sample data list nearly 1 million clones, and over 60% of these were observed just once. The ten largest make up roughly 1.5% of the sample.

CDR1 and CDR2, looked up from the germline V gene (reference sequence), are WNHNN and SYGVQD. The CDR3 covers 16 residues, taking in both the cysteine and the phenylalanine. Of all the DNA, just the CDR3 is kept, 48 bases in frame from base 1. Trimming removed 2 bases from V and 0 bases from J, leaving 11 bases between the germline ends. The clonotype originates from a young man in good health. This sequence uses TRBV10-1 and TRBJ1-3; there is no confident call for the D gene. Sequencing used memory CD4+ T cells sorted from blood. The label giving this sample's cell subset or site can be read as: CD45RA-negative fraction. The sequence in DNA is TGCGCCAGCAGTGAGGATACCGCCAGCTCTGGAAACACCATATATTTT. Translation gives CASSEDTASSGNTIYF.